Listed below are T cell receptor beta chains from one sample, sequenced in a study of CD8+ T cells in alopecia areata. Assay used: immunoSEQ multiplex PCR; TCRdb lists only in-frame clones, some missing. The table records more than 200,000 clones, just over 65% of them present only once. Source: CD4+ T cells sorted from blood, taken around week 42, from a patient treated with tofacitinib. The receptors derive from a human donor with alopecia areata. Each CDR3 is given with its conserved first and last residue. The order of the fields is V gene, D gene, J gene, clone size, CDR3 protein, CDR3 DNA. A D gene is named only where the DNA matches it firmly. Only some rows state a clone size, as once, few, many or a class for expanded clones.

TRBV30	.	TRBJ1-1	.	CAWTRALNTEAFF	TGTGCCTGGACCCGGGCCCTGAACACTGAAGCTTTCTTT
TRBV19	.	TRBJ2-2	few	CASSISGTHTGELFF	TGTGCCAGTAGTATTTCTGGCACCCACACCGGGGAGCTGTTTTTT
TRBV5-1	.	TRBJ2-2	.	CASSFTWTANTGELFF	TGCGCCAGCAGCTTTACTTGGACCGCGAACACCGGGGAGCTGTTTTTT
TRBV5-1	TRBD2	TRBJ2-1	.	CASSPRVAGGSSYNEQFF	TGCGCCAGCAGCCCCAGGGTAGCGGGGGGGAGCTCCTACAATGAGCAGTTCTTC
TRBV5-1	.	TRBJ2-6	once	CASSGGLSFSGANVLTF	TGCGCCAGCAGCGGGGGTTTGTCGTTTTCTGGGGCCAACGTCCTGACTTTC
TRBV19	.	TRBJ2-2	once	CASSIEGELFF	TGTGCCAGTAGTATTGAGGGGGAGCTGTTTTTT
TRBV30	TRBD1	TRBJ1-1	.	CAWSGDSNTEAFF	TGTGCCTGGAGTGGGGACAGCAACACTGAAGCTTTCTTT
TRBV18	.	TRBJ2-7	few	CASSPAVLRGRIYEQYF	TGTGCCAGCTCACCCGCCGTGTTGAGGGGACGAATCTACGAGCAGTACTTC
TRBV5-6	TRBD1	TRBJ1-1	.	CASSVDREIQAFF	TGTGCCAGCAGCGTGGACAGGGAGATCCAGGCTTTCTTT
TRBV7-2	.	TRBJ2-2	many	CASSLVLAGELFF	TGTGCCAGCAGCTTAGTGCTAGCCGGGGAGCTGTTTTTT
TRBV5-6	TRBD1	TRBJ2-1	once	CASSSGQGAWSSYNEQFF	TGTGCCAGCAGCTCCGGACAGGGGGCTTGGAGCTCCTACAATGAGCAGTTCTTC
TRBV7-2	TRBD1	TRBJ1-4	.	CASSPTGTGLEKLFF	TGTGCCAGCAGCCCCACTGGGACAGGGCTAGAAAAACTGTTTTTT
TRBV6-1	.	TRBJ2-7	few	CASSEIYEQYF	TGTGCCAGCAGTGAAATCTACGAGCAGTACTTC
TRBV29-1	.	TRBJ1-2	few	CSVPIHGVGANYGYTF	TGCAGCGTTCCAATTCATGGGGTAGGGGCTAACTATGGCTACACCTTC
TRBV29-1	.	TRBJ2-3	.	CSVAQGPTDTQYF	TGCAGCGTTGCCCAGGGACCCACAGATACGCAGTATTTT
TRBV6-5	.	TRBJ2-2	.	CASRSRELFF	TGTGCCAGCAGATCTAGGGAGCTGTTTTTT
TRBV11-2	.	TRBJ2-3	few	CASSWNAGTDTQYF	TGTGCCAGCAGCTGGAACGCAGGCACAGATACGCAGTATTTT
TRBV29-1	.	TRBJ1-1	.	CSVDSEAFF	TGCAGCGTAGACTCTGAAGCTTTCTTT
TRBV7-3	TRBD2	TRBJ2-3	.	CASSRRKGLAGGGDTQYF	TGTGCCAGCAGCCGACGGAAAGGACTAGCGGGGGGCGGAGATACGCAGTATTTT
TRBV11-1	.	TRBJ2-1	.	CASSGAPDNEQFF	TGTGCCAGCAGCGGGGCTCCAGACAATGAGCAGTTCTTC
TRBV30	TRBD1	TRBJ2-7	.	CAWRDNPGQGDEQYF	TGTGCCTGGAGGGATAACCCGGGACAGGGAGACGAGCAGTACTTC
TRBV29-1	.	TRBJ1-4	few	CSIQDRPNEKLFF	TGCAGCATACAGGACAGACCTAATGAAAAACTGTTTTTT
TRBV30	.	TRBJ1-2	.	CACPLIGYFGYTF	TGTGCCTGCCCGCTCATCGGGTATTTCGGCTACACCTTC
TRBV7-9	.	TRBJ1-2	once	CASSLALPGPNYGYTF	TGTGCCAGCAGCTTAGCGTTGCCAGGCCCTAACTATGGCTACACCTTC
TRBV5-1	.	TRBJ2-6	few	CASNSGANVLTF	TGCGCCAGCAACTCTGGGGCCAACGTCCTGACTTTC